These T cell receptor beta chains were read from a single sample in a study of blood T cell repertoires in COVID-19. Using immunoSEQ multiplex PCR, the repertoire was profiled, and TCRdb retains in-frame clones only, with some absent. The profile shows about 190,000 clones, 84% of them singletons. The material sequenced was peripheral blood. These receptor sequences come from a woman between 65 and 79 years old with active or convalescent COVID-19. Each CDR3 is given with its conserved first and last residue. Fields, in order: clone size, D gene, J gene, V gene, CDR3 DNA, CDR3 protein. D genes are given only for firm matches. Expanded clones get a size class; other rows say once, few or many, or leave the size out.

clone_size: NA; d_call: NA; j_call: TRBJ2-1; v_call: TRBV29-1; cdr3_nt: TGCAGCGGGCGCAGGGGCGACTTCTACAATGAGCAGTTCTTC; cdr3_aa: CSGRRGDFYNEQFF
clone_size: NA; d_call: NA; j_call: TRBJ1-5; v_call: TRBV7-2; cdr3_nt: TGTGCCAGCAGCTTACAGGGAACGACTAGCAATCAGCCCCAGCATTTT; cdr3_aa: CASSLQGTTSNQPQHF
clone_size: NA; d_call: NA; j_call: TRBJ1-6; v_call: TRBV14; cdr3_nt: TGTGCCAGCAGCCAAGTTGAGAATTCACCCCTCCACTTT; cdr3_aa: CASSQVENSPLHF
clone_size: NA; d_call: NA; j_call: TRBJ2-5; v_call: TRBV28; cdr3_nt: TGTGCCAGCAGTGCTCAGACAGCGTACCAAGAGACCCAGTACTTC; cdr3_aa: CASSAQTAYQETQYF
clone_size: NA; d_call: TRBD2; j_call: TRBJ2-7; v_call: TRBV12-5; cdr3_nt: TGTGCCCGCTCCGCGGGAGAGTCCTACGAGCAGTACTTC; cdr3_aa: CARSAGESYEQYF
clone_size: NA; d_call: NA; j_call: TRBJ2-4; v_call: TRBV18; cdr3_nt: TGTGCCAGCTCACCTTGGGCAGGGTATTCGAAAAACATTCAGTACTTC; cdr3_aa: CASSPWAGYSKNIQYF
clone_size: NA; d_call: NA; j_call: TRBJ2-1; v_call: TRBV14; cdr3_nt: TGTGCCAGCAGCCAGCTCCGGGTTTCCTCCTACAATGAGCAGTTCTTC; cdr3_aa: CASSQLRVSSYNEQFF
clone_size: once; d_call: NA; j_call: TRBJ2-3; v_call: TRBV30; cdr3_nt: TGTGCCTGGAGCGACAAAACTAGGTACACAGATACGCAGTATTTT; cdr3_aa: CAWSDKTRYTDTQYF
clone_size: NA; d_call: TRBD1; j_call: TRBJ1-5; v_call: TRBV19; cdr3_nt: TGTGCCAGTAGGGGGACAGGGACCTCCAATCAGCCCCAGCATTTT; cdr3_aa: CASRGTGTSNQPQHF
clone_size: once; d_call: NA; j_call: TRBJ2-2; v_call: TRBV3-1/TRBV3-2; cdr3_nt: TGTGCCAGCAGCCAAGCTATGGACACCGGGGAGCTGTTTTTT; cdr3_aa: CASSQAMDTGELFF
clone_size: NA; d_call: NA; j_call: TRBJ1-5; v_call: TRBV19; cdr3_nt: TGTGCCAGTAGGACAGTCTATAGCAATCAGCCCCAGCATTTT; cdr3_aa: CASRTVYSNQPQHF
clone_size: NA; d_call: NA; j_call: TRBJ2-1; v_call: TRBV1; cdr3_nt: TGCACCAGCAGGAAACGACTAGCGGAGACCTACAATGAGCAGTTCTTC; cdr3_aa: CTSRKRLAETYNEQFF
clone_size: NA; d_call: NA; j_call: TRBJ1-4; v_call: TRBV10-3; cdr3_nt: TGTGCCATCAGTGAGTCGGACACGGTCGAACTGTTTTTT; cdr3_aa: CAISESDTVELFF
clone_size: NA; d_call: NA; j_call: TRBJ1-2; v_call: TRBV24-1; cdr3_nt: TGTGCCACGATTACCGGGTTTAACTATGGCTACACCTTC; cdr3_aa: CATITGFNYGYTF
clone_size: NA; d_call: TRBD1; j_call: TRBJ1-3; v_call: TRBV7-6; cdr3_nt: TGTGCCAGCAGCTTAGCGGTTCGACAGGGGGGGACCACCATATATTTT; cdr3_aa: CASSLAVRQGGTTIYF